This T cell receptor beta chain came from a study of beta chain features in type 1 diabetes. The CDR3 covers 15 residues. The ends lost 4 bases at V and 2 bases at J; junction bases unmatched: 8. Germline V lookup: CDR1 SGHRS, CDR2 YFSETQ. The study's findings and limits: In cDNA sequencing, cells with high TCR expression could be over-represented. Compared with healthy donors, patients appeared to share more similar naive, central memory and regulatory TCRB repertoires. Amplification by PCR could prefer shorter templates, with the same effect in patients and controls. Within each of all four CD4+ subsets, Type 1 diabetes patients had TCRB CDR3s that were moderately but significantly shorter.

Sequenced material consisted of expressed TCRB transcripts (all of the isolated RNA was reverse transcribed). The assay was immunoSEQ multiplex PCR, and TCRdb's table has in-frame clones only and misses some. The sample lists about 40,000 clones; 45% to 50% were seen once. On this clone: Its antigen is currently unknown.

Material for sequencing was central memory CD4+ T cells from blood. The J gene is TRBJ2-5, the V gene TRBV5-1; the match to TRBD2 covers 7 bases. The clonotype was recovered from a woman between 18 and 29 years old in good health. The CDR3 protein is CASSPGAGSQETQYF. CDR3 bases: TGCGCCAGCAGCCCTGGAGCGGGGAGTCAAGAGACCCAGTACTTC.